This TCR beta chain was retrieved from a study of graft-versus-host responses after intestinal transplantation. Study-wide background: Among the recipients, all got anti-thymocyte globulin induction and then tacrolimus and steroids for about three years. Study findings and constraints: In patients with graft-donor T cell macrochimerism, allograft graft-versus-host to host-versus-graft clonal ratios were high.

This table comes from immunoSEQ multiplex PCR, and its TCRdb copy is limited to in-frame clones, with some not included. The sample comprises just over 7,500 clones, around 75% of which are singletons, and roughly 13% rests with the top ten. A single count supports this clone. The antigen is unknown. Processing was applied to graft tissue in order to liberate intraepithelial and lamina propria lymphocytes. Germline loops: CDR1 SGHDT, CDR2 YYEEEE. CDR3 size: 17 residues. Trimming stripped 3 bases from V and 0 bases from J, with 18 bases between. The TCR was taken from a human patient who received an intestinal transplant, so some T cells may come from the graft donor. This chain connects TRBV5-6 to TRBJ1-2; D gene ambiguous. The sample in question was ileum tissue, obtained around 230 days after intestinal transplant. As DNA, the CDR3 is TGTGCCAGCAGCTCTCGACACGTCCTCCCCCCTAACTATGGCTACACCTTC. Translated: CASSSRHVLPPNYGYTF.